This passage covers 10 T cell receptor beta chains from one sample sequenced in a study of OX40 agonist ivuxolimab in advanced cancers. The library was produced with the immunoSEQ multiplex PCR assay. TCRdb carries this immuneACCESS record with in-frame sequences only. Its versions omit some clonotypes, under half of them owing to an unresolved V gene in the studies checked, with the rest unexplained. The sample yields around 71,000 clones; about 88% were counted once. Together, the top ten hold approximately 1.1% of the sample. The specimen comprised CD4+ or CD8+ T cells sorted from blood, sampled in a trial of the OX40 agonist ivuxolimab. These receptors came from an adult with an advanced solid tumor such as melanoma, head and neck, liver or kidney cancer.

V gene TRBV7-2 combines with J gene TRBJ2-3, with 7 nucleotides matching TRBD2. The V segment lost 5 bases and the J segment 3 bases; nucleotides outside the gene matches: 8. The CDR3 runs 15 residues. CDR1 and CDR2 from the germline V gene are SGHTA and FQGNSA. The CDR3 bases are TGTGCCAGCAGCGCCCTGGGGGAGGGGACAGATACGCAGTATTTT. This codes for CASSALGEGTDTQYF. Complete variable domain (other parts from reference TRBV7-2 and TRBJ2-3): GAGVSQSPSNKVTEKGKDVELRCDPISGHTALYWYRQSLGQGLEFLIYFQGNSAPDKSGLPSDRFSAERTGGSVSTLTIQRTQQEDSAVYLCASSALGEGTDTQYFGPGTRLTVL.

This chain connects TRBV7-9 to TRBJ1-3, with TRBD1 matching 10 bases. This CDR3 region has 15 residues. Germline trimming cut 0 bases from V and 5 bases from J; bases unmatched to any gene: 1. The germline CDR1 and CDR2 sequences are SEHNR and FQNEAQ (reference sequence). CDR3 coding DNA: TGTGCCAGCAGCTTAGCGGGACAGGGGAGAAACACCATATATTTT. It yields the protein CASSLAGQGRNTIYF.

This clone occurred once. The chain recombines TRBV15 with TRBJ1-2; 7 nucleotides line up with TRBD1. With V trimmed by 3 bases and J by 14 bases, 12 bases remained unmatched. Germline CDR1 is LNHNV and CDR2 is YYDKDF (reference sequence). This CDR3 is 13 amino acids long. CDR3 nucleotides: TGTGCCACCAGCAGGGAGTGGGGACAGCCTTATACCTTC. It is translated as CATSREWGQPYTF.

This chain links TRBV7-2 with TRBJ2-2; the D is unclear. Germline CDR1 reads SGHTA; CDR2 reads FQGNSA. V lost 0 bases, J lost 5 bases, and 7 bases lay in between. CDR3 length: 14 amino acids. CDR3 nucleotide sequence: TGTGCCAGCAGCTTAGCCTACCCAACCGGGGAGCTGTTTTTT. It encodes CASSLAYPTGELFF.

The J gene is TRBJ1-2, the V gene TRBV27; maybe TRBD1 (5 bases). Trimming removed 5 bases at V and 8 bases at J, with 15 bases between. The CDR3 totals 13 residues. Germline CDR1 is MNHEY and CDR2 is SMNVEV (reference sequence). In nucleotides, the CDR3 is TGTGCCAGCAGTCCTAGGGGCCTATGGGGCTACACCTTC. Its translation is CASSPRGLWGYTF.

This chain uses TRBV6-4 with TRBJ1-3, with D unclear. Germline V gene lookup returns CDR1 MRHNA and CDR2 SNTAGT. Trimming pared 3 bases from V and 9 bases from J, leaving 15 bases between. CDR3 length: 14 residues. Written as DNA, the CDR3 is TGTGCCAGCAGTGAGGGAGGGTACAAGGGCACCATATATTTT. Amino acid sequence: CASSEGGYKGTIYF.

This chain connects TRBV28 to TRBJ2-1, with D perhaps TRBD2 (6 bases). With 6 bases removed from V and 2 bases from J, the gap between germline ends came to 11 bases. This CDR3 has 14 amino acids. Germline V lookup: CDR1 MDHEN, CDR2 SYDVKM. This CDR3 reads CASRWTGAYNEQFF. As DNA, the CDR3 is TGTGCCAGCAGGTGGACGGGAGCCTACAATGAGCAGTTCTTC.

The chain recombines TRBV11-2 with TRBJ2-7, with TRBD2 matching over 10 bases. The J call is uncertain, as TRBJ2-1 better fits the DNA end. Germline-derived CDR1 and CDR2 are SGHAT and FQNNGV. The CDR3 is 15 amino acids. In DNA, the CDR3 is TGTGCCAGCAGCCGCGGACTAGCGGAGACCAATGAGCAGTTCTTC. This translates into CASSRGLAETNEQFF.

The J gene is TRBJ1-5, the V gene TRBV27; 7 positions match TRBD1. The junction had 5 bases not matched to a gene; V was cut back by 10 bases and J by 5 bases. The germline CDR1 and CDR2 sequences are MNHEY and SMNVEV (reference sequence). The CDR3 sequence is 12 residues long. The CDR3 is CATNRGDQPQHF. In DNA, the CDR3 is TGTGCCACGAACAGGGGAGATCAGCCCCAGCATTTT.

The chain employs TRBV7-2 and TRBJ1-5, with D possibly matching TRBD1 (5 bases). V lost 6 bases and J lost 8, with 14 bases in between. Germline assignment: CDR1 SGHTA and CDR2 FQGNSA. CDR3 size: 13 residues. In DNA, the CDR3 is TGTGCCAGCAGGCGGGCACCGGGGGAGCCCCAGCATTTT. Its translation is CASRRAPGEPQHF.